This TCR beta chain was retrieved from a study of OX40 agonist ivuxolimab in advanced cancers. V shed 3 bases and J 0 bases; nucleotides not matched to a gene: 8. The CDR3 consists of 17 residues. The germline CDR1 and CDR2 sequences are SGDLS and YYNGEE. Method: immunoSEQ multiplex PCR; TCRdb's copy keeps in-frame clones and lacks some. The sample gives 23,000 or so clones, 80% to 90% of which show up once; around a third is in the top ten. The rearrangement uses TRBV9 and TRBJ2-2; the match to TRBD2 covers 7 bases. The sequences come from CD4+ or CD8+ T cells sorted from blood, collected in a trial of the OX40 agonist ivuxolimab. The source is an adult with an advanced solid tumor such as melanoma, head and neck, liver or kidney cancer. The CDR3 region has the DNA TGTGCCAGCAGCGGCCCCAGGGAGGGCCCGAACACCGGGGAGCTGTTTTTT. Its protein product is CASSGPREGPNTGELFF.